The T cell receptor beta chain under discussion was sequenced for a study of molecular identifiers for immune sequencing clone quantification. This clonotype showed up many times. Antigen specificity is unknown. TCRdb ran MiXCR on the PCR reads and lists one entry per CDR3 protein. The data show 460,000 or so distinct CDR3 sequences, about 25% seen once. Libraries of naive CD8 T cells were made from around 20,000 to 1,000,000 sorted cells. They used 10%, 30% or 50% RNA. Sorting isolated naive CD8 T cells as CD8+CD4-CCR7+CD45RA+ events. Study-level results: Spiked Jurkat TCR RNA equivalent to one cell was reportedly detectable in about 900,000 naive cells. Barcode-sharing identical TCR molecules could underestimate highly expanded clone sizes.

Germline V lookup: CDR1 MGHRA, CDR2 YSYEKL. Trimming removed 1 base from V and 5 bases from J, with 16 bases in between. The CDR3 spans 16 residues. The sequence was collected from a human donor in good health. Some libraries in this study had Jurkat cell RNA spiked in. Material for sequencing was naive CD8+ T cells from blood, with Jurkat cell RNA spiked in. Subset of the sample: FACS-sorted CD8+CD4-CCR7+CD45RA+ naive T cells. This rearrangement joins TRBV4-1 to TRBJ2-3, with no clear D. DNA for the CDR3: TGCGCCAGCAGCCAAGGAAGGGTCCCGATACGAGATACGCAGTATTTT. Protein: CASSQGRVPIRDTQYF.